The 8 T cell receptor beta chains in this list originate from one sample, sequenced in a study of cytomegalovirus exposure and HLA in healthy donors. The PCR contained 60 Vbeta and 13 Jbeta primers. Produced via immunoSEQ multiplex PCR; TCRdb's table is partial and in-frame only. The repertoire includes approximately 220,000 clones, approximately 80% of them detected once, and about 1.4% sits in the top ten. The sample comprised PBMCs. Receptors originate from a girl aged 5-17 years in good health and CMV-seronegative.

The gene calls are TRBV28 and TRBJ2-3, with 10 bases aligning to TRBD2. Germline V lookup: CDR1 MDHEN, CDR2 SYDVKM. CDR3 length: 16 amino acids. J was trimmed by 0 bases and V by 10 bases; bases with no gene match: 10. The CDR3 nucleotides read TGTGCCACCGCACCTAGCGGGAGTATTAGCACAGATACGCAGTATTTT. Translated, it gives CATAPSGSISTDTQYF.

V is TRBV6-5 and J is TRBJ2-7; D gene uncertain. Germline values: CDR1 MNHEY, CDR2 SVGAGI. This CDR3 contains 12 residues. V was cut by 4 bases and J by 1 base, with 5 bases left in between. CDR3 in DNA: TGTGCCAGCAGTTCCCCTTCCTACGAGCAGTACTTC. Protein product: CASSSPSYEQYF.

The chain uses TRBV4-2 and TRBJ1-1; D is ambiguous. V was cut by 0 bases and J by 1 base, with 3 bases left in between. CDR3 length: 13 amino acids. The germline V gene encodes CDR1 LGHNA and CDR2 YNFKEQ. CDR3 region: CASSQDRNTEAFF. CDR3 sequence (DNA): TGTGCCAGCAGCCAAGATAGGAACACTGAAGCTTTCTTT.

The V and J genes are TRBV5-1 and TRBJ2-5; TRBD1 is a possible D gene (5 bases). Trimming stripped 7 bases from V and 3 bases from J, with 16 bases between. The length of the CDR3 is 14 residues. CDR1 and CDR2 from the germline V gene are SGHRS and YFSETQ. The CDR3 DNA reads TGCGCCAGCTCCCACGGATTGGACAAAGAGACCCAGTACTTC. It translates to CASSHGLDKETQYF. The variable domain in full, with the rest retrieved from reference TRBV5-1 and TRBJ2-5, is KAGVTQTPRYLIKTRGQQVTLSCSPISGHRSVSWYQQTPGQGLQFLFEYFSETQRNKGNFPGRFSGRQFSNSRSEMNVSTLELGDSALYLCASSHGLDKETQYFGPGTRLLVL.

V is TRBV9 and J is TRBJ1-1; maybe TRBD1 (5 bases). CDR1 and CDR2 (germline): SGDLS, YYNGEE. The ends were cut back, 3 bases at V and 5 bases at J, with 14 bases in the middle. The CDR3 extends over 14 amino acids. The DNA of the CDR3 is TGTGCCAGCAGCGCCAGAGGAGGGGAGACTGAAGCTTTCTTT. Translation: CASSARGGETEAFF. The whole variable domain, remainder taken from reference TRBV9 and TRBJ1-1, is DSGVTQTPKHLITATGQRVTLRCSPRSGDLSVYWYQQSLDQGLQFLIQYYNGEERAKGNILERFSAQQFPDLHSELNLSSLELGDSALYFCASSARGGETEAFFGQGTRLTVV.

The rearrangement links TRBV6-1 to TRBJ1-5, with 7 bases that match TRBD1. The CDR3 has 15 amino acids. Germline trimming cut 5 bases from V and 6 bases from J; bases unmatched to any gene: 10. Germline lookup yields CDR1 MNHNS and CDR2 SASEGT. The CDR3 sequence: CASSLTGVVTQPQHF. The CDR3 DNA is TGTGCCAGCAGTCTTACAGGGGTAGTTACTCAGCCCCAGCATTTT.

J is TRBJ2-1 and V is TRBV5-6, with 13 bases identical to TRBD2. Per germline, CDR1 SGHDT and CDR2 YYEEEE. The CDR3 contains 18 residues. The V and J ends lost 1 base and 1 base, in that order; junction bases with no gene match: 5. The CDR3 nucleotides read TGTGCCAGCAGCTTGACTAGCGGGGGGGCCGGGTCCTACAATGAGCAGTTCTTC. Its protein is CASSLTSGGAGSYNEQFF.

The CDR3 reads CASSYVGQGYEKLFF. The CDR3 DNA sequence: TGTGCCAGCAGTTACGTAGGACAGGGCTATGAAAAACTGTTTTTT. This chain connects TRBV6-6 to TRBJ1-4; TRBD1 matches at 8 bases. The length of the CDR3 is 15 residues. Germline V gene sequence: CDR1 MNHNY, CDR2 SVGAGI (reference sequence). V lost 2 bases and J lost 6; bases outside the gene matches: 5.